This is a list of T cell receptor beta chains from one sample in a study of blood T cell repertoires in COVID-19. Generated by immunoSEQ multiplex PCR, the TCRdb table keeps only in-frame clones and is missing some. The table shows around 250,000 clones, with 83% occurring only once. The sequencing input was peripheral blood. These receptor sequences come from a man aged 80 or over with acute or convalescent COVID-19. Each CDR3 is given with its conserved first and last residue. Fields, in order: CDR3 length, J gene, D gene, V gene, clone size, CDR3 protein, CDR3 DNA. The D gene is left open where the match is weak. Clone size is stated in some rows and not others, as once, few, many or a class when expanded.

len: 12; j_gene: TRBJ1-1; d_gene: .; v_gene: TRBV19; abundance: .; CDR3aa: CASSYQGSEAFF; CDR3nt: TGTGCCAGTAGCTACCAGGGGAGTGAAGCTTTCTTT
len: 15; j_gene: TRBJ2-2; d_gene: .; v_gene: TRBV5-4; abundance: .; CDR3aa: CASSLRQGTTGELFF; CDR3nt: TGTGCCAGCAGCTTGAGGCAGGGGACCACCGGGGAGCTGTTTTTT
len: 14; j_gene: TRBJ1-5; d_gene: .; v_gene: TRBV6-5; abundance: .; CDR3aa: CASSLEGSNQPQHF; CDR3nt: TGTGCCAGCAGTCTCGAGGGTAGCAATCAGCCCCAGCATTTT
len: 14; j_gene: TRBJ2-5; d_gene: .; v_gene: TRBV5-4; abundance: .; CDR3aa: CASSDSSYQETQYF; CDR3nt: TGTGCCAGCAGCGACAGCAGCTACCAAGAAACCCAGTACTTC
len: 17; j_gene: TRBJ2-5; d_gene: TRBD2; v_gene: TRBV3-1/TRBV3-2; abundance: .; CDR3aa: CASSQSSGGAFDETQYF; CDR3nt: TGTGCCAGCAGCCAATCTAGCGGGGGGGCATTTGACGAGACCCAGTACTTC
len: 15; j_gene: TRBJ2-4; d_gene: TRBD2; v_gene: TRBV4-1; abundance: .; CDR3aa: CASSQDTWRGNIQYF; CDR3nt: TGCGCCAGCAGCCAAGATACATGGCGGGGGAACATTCAGTACTTC
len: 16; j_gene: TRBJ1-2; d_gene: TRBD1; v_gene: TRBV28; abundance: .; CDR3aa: CASSTPRRTGGAGYTF; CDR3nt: TGTGCCAGCAGTACCCCTCGGAGGACAGGGGGCGCGGGCTACACCTTC
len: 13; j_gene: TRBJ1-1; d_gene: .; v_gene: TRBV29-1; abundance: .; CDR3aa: CSVRTGVDTEAFF; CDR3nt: TGCAGCGTTCGAACAGGAGTAGACACTGAAGCTTTCTTT
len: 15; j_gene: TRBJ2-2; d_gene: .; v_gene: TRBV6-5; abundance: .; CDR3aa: CASSSSSGNTGELFF; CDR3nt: TGTGCCAGCAGCAGTTCCAGCGGTAACACCGGGGAGCTGTTTTTT
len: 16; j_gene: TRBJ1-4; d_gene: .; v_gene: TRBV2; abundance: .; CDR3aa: CASSVLGVGLNEKLFF; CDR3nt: TGTGCCAGCAGTGTGCTGGGAGTCGGCCTAAATGAAAAACTGTTTTTT
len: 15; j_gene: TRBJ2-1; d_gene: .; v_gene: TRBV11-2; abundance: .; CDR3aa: CASSLAAMGNNEQFF; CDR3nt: TGTGCCAGCAGCTTAGCCGCAATGGGCAACAATGAGCAGTTCTTC
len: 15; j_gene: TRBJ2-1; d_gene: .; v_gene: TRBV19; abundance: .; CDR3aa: CASSMPGRLSHEQFF; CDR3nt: TGTGCCAGTAGTATGCCCGGGCGACTAAGCCATGAGCAGTTCTTC
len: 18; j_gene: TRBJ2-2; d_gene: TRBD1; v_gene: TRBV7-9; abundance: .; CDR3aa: CASSSKRAGGEVSGELFF; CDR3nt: TGTGCCAGCAGCTCAAAACGGGCAGGGGGCGAAGTATCCGGGGAGCTGTTTTTT
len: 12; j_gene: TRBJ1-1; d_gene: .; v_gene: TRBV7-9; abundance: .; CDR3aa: CASSLEGGGAFF; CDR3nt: TGTGCCAGCAGCCTCGAGGGAGGGGGAGCTTTCTTT
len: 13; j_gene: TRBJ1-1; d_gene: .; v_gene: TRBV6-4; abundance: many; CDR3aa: CASSSQENTEAFF; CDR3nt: TGTGCCAGCAGTTCGCAGGAGAACACTGAAGCTTTCTTT
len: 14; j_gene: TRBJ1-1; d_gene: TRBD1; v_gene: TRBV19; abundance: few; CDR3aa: CASSTPGQGAEAFF; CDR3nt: TGTGCCAGTAGCACCCCGGGACAGGGGGCGGAAGCTTTCTTT
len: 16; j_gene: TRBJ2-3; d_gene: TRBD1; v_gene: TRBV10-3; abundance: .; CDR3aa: CAINPAGGYRPDTQYF; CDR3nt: TGTGCCATCAATCCGGCAGGGGGCTATCGACCAGATACGCAGTATTTT
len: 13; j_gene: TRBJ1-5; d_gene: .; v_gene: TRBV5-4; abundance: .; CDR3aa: CASSLAGDGTQHF; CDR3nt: TGTGCCAGCAGCTTGGCAGGGGATGGGACCCAGCATTTT
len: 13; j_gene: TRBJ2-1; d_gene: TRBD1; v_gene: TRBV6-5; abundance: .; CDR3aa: CASGTGGTNEQFF; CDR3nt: TGTGCCAGCGGGACAGGGGGCACGAATGAGCAGTTCTTC
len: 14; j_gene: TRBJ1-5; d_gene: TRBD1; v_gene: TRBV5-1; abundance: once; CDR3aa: CASSPGQEGQPQHF; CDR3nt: TGCGCCAGCAGCCCCGGACAGGAAGGGCAGCCCCAGCATTTT
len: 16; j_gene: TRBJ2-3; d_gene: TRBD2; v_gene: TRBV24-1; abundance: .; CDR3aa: CATSDRTSAPRDTQYF; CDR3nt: TGTGCCACCAGTGATAGGACTAGCGCCCCTAGGGATACGCAGTATTTT
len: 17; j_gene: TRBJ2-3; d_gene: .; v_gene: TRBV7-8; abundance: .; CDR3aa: CASSLSVRQPRSDTQYF; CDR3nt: TGTGCCAGCAGCTTATCGGTGCGGCAGCCCAGATCGGATACGCAGTATTTT
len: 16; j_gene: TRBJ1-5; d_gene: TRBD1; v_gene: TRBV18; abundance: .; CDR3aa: CASSMSTGGAFQPQHF; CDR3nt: TGTGCCAGCTCGATGTCCACAGGGGGCGCGTTTCAGCCCCAGCATTTT
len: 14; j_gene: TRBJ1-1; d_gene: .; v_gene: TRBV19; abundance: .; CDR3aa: CASTPGWVNTEAFF; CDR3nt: TGTGCCAGTACCCCAGGATGGGTGAACACTGAAGCTTTCTTT
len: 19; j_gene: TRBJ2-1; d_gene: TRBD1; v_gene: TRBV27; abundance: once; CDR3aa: CASSLFSQGTGGSYNEQFF; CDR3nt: TGTGCCAGCAGTTTATTTTCCCAGGGAACAGGGGGCTCCTACAATGAGCAGTTCTTC
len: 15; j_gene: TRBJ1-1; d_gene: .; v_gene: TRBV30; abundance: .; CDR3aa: CAWSVSGQSNTEAFF; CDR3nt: TGTGCCTGGAGTGTATCAGGACAGTCGAACACTGAAGCTTTCTTT
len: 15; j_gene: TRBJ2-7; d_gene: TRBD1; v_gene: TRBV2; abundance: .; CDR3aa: CASRYRQGASYEQYF; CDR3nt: TGTGCCAGCAGGTATAGACAGGGGGCCTCCTACGAGCAGTACTTC
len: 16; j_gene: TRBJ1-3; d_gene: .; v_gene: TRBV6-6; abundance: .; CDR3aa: CASSLYYGSSGNTIYF; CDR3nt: TGTGCCAGCAGTCTCTATTATGGGAGCTCTGGAAACACCATATATTTT
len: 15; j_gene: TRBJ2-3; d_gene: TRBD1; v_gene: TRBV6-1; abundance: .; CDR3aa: CASSDRQGRTDTQYF; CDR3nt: TGTGCCAGCAGTGACCGACAGGGCCGCACAGATACGCAGTATTTT
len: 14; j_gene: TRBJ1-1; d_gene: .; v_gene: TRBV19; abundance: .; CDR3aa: CASSIVRENTEAFF; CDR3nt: TGTGCCAGTAGTATAGTCCGAGAGAACACTGAAGCTTTCTTT
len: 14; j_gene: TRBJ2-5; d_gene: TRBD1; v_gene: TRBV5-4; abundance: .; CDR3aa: CASSRRQGQETQYF; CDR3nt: TGTGCCAGCAGCCGACGACAGGGGCAAGAGACCCAGTACTTC
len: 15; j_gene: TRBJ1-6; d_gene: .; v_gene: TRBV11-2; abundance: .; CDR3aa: CASSLDAVANSPLHF; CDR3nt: TGTGCCAGCAGCTTAGATGCGGTAGCAAATTCACCCCTCCACTTT
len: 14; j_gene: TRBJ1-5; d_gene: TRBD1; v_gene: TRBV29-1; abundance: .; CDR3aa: CSVSTGVGNQPQHF; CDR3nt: TGCAGCGTCAGTACAGGGGTCGGGAATCAGCCCCAGCATTTT
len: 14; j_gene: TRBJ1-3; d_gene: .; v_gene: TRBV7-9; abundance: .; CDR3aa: CASSLAPGGNTIYF; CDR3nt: TGTGCCAGCAGCTTAGCGCCGGGTGGAAACACCATATATTTT
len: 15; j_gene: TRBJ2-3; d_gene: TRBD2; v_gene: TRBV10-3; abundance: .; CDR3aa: CAISDGRGGADTQYF; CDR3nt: TGTGCCATCAGTGACGGGAGGGGGGGAGCAGATACGCAGTATTTT
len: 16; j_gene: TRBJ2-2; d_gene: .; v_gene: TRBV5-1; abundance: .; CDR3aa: CASSNRDKLGIGELFF; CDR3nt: TGCGCCAGCAGCAACCGGGACAAATTAGGTATCGGGGAGCTGTTTTTT
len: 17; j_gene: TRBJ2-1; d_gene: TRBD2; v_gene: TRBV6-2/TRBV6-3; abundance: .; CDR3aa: CASSYTGTSGSRGEQFF; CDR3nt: TGTGCCAGCAGTTACACCGGGACTAGCGGGAGTAGGGGGGAGCAGTTCTTC
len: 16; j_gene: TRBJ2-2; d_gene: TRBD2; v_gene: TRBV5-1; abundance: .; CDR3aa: CASSWTSGRGTGELFF; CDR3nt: TGCGCCAGCAGCTGGACTAGCGGGAGAGGCACCGGGGAGCTGTTTTTT
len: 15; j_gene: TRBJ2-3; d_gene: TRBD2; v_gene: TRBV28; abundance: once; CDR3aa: CASTFMERGEDTQYF; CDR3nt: TGTGCCAGCACCTTTATGGAGCGGGGAGAAGATACGCAGTATTTT
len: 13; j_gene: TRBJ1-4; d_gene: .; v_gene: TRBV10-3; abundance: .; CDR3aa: CAISETGREKLFF; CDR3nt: TGTGCCATCAGTGAGACAGGCAGGGAAAAACTGTTTTTT
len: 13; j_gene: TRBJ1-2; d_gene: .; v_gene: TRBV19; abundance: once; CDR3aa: CASSIGWGTGYTF; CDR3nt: TGTGCCAGTAGTATAGGATGGGGCACTGGCTACACCTTC
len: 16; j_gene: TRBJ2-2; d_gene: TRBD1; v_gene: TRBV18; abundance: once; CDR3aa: CASSPTGTGLTGELFF; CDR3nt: TGTGCCAGCTCACCGACCGGGACAGGGTTGACCGGGGAGCTGTTTTTT
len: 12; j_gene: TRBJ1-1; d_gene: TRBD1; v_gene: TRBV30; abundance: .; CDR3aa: CAWDRGSTEAFF; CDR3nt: TGTGCCTGGGACAGGGGGAGCACTGAAGCTTTCTTT
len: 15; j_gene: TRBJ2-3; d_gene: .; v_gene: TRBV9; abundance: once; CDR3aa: CASSVAGDRMGTQYF; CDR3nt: TGTGCCAGCAGCGTAGCGGGGGATCGAATGGGTACGCAGTATTTT
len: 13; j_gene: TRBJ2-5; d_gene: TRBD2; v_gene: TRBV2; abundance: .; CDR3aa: CASIGGGSGTQYF; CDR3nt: TGTGCCAGCATAGGCGGGGGGAGTGGGACCCAGTACTTC
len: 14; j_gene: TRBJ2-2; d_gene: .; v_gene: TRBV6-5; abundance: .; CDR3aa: CASSYSGWTGELFF; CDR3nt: TGTGCCAGCAGTTACAGCGGGTGGACCGGGGAGCTGTTTTTT
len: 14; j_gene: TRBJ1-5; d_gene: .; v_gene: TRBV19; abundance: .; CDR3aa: CASSRDISNQPQHF; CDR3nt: TGTGCCAGTAGCCGGGACATTAGCAATCAGCCCCAGCATTTT
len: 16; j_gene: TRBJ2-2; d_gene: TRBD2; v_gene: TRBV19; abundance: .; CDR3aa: CASSDSGGRNTGELFF; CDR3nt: TGTGCCAGTAGTGATAGCGGGGGCCGGAACACCGGGGAGCTGTTTTTT